A selection of T cell receptor beta chains follows, all from one sample in a study of blood T cell repertoires in COVID-19. Using immunoSEQ multiplex PCR, the repertoire was profiled, and TCRdb retains in-frame clones only, with some absent. The sample yields almost 200,000 clones, around 79% seen once. Sample: peripheral blood. These receptors all stem from a woman between 40 and 50 years old with COVID-19, enrolled during active disease. Each CDR3 is given with its conserved first and last residue. The D gene is left open where the match is weak. Size values are once, few and many counts, or a class for expanded clones, and some rows have none.

abundance | j_gene | v_gene | d_gene | CDR3aa | CDR3nt
- | TRBJ1-2 | TRBV6-5 | TRBD1 | CASSFSRDRAYTF | TGTGCCAGCAGTTTTTCCCGGGACAGGGCCTACACCTTC
- | TRBJ2-3 | TRBV19 | TRBD2 | CASSILAGGTDTQYF | TGTGCCAGTAGTATCCTGGCGGGGGGCACAGATACGCAGTATTTT
- | TRBJ2-1 | TRBV5-1 | - | CASSRGTDGYNEQFF | TGCGCCAGCAGCCGGGGGACGGACGGATACAATGAGCAGTTCTTC
- | TRBJ1-2 | TRBV28 | - | CASSDRRLYGYTF | TGTGCCAGCAGTGACAGACGTCTATATGGCTACACCTTC
- | TRBJ1-3 | TRBV9 | - | CASSVFPSGNTIYF | TGTGCCAGCAGCGTCTTTCCCTCTGGAAACACCATATATTTT
- | TRBJ1-1 | TRBV5-1 | - | CASSLHLGQGNTEAFF | TGCGCCAGCAGCCTCCACCTCGGCCAGGGTAACACTGAAGCTTTCTTT
- | TRBJ1-2 | TRBV19 | TRBD1 | CASSIALFHRGISNYGYTF | TGTGCCAGTAGTATAGCCCTTTTCCACAGGGGGATATCGAACTATGGCTACACCTTC
- | TRBJ1-3 | TRBV5-6 | TRBD1 | CASTGTGVGNTIYF | TGTGCCAGTACCGGGACAGGGGTCGGAAACACCATATATTTT
few | TRBJ1-6 | TRBV7-2 | - | CASSPDRIIGSPLHF | TGTGCCAGCAGCCCAGACAGGATTATAGGTTCACCCCTCCACTTT
- | TRBJ1-2 | TRBV6-5 | - | CASSYSGGTYGYTF | TGTGCCAGCAGTTACTCCGGGGGTACCTATGGCTACACCTTC
- | TRBJ2-7 | TRBV6-6 | TRBD1 | CASSRQGPSSYEQYF | TGTGCCAGCAGCCGACAGGGTCCCTCGTCCTACGAGCAGTACTTC
- | TRBJ2-1 | TRBV7-9 | TRBD2 | CASSPAAGAGYNEQFF | TGTGCCAGCAGCCCCGCTGCGGGAGCAGGGTATAATGAGCAGTTCTTC
- | TRBJ2-1 | TRBV3-1/TRBV3-2 | TRBD2 | CASRGLAPYNEQFF | TGTGCCAGCAGGGGACTAGCCCCCTACAATGAGCAGTTCTTC
- | TRBJ2-2 | TRBV10-3 | - | CAISLTGELFF | TGTGCCATCAGCCTCACCGGGGAGCTGTTTTTT
- | TRBJ2-5 | TRBV25-1 | TRBD1 | CASSDPRQGFQGTQYF | TGTGCCAGCAGTGATCCGAGACAGGGGTTTCAAGGGACCCAGTACTTC
- | TRBJ1-2 | TRBV9 | - | CASSVDPGQIDYGYTF | TGTGCCAGCAGCGTAGACCCAGGGCAGATAGACTATGGCTACACCTTC
- | TRBJ1-6 | TRBV19 | - | CASNREGVNSPLHF | TGTGCCAGTAACAGGGAGGGGGTCAATTCACCCCTCCACTTT
- | TRBJ2-1 | TRBV7-3 | - | CASSSNPSRGGTYEQFF | TGTGCCAGCAGCTCTAACCCCTCGCGCGGGGGCACCTATGAGCAGTTCTTC
once | TRBJ1-4 | TRBV2 | - | CASINPGQLNEKLFF | TGTGCCAGCATTAACCCGGGACAACTCAATGAAAAACTGTTTTTT
- | TRBJ2-7 | TRBV10-3 | TRBD1 | CAISESQDRVSYEQYF | TGTGCCATCAGTGAGTCGCAGGACAGGGTTTCCTACGAGCAGTACTTC
- | TRBJ1-3 | TRBV19 | - | CASSTRGLGGNTIYF | TGTGCCAGTAGTACGAGAGGGCTTGGAGGAAACACCATATATTTT
- | TRBJ2-1 | TRBV20-1 | TRBD2 | CSVWGEGEQFF | TGCAGTGTGTGGGGGGAGGGTGAGCAGTTCTTC
- | TRBJ2-7 | TRBV7-9 | TRBD1 | CASSLGQGANEQYF | TGTGCCAGCAGCTTAGGACAGGGGGCCAACGAGCAGTACTTC
- | TRBJ2-5 | TRBV10-1 | - | CASSERGGRKETQYF | TGCGCCAGCAGTGAGAGGGGAGGACGGAAAGAGACCCAGTACTTC